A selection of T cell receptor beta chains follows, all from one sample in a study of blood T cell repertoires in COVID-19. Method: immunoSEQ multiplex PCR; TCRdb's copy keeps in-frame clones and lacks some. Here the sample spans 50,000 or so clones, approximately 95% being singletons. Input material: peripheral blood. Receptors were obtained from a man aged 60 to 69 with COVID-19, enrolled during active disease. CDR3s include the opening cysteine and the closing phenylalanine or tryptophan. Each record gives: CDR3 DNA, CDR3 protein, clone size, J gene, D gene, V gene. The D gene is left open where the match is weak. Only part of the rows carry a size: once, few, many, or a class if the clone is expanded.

cdr3_nt: TGTGCCAGCAGTGAACAGAACCTCAATCAGCCCCAGCATTTT
cdr3_aa: CASSEQNLNQPQHF
clone_size: -
j_call: TRBJ1-5
d_call: -
v_call: TRBV2

cdr3_nt: TGTGCCAGCAGCCGGGTAGCGGGGACCTACGAGCAGTACTTC
cdr3_aa: CASSRVAGTYEQYF
clone_size: -
j_call: TRBJ2-7
d_call: TRBD2
v_call: TRBV11-2

cdr3_nt: TGTGCCAGCAGCTTATCCGGGACAGGGGCCTCTGGAAACACCATATATTTT
cdr3_aa: CASSLSGTGASGNTIYF
clone_size: -
j_call: TRBJ1-3
d_call: TRBD1
v_call: TRBV11-2

cdr3_nt: TGTGCCAGCAGCTTAGGCAGGCAAGAGACCCAGTACTTC
cdr3_aa: CASSLGRQETQYF
clone_size: -
j_call: TRBJ2-5
d_call: -
v_call: TRBV11-2

cdr3_nt: TGCGCCAGCAGCCAAGATGAGGCCCGGAGCTCCTACAATGAGCAGTTCTTC
cdr3_aa: CASSQDEARSSYNEQFF
clone_size: -
j_call: TRBJ2-1
d_call: -
v_call: TRBV4-3

cdr3_nt: TGTGCCATCAGTGTAGGACAGGGGGCTACAGATACGCAGTATTTT
cdr3_aa: CAISVGQGATDTQYF
clone_size: -
j_call: TRBJ2-3
d_call: TRBD1
v_call: TRBV10-3

cdr3_nt: TGTGCCAGCGAAACAGGGAATGGCTACACCTTC
cdr3_aa: CASETGNGYTF
clone_size: -
j_call: TRBJ1-2
d_call: -
v_call: TRBV6-5

cdr3_nt: TGCAGCGCCACGGGGGGGGCGGACACTGAAGCTTTCTTT
cdr3_aa: CSATGGADTEAFF
clone_size: -
j_call: TRBJ1-1
d_call: -
v_call: TRBV29-1

cdr3_nt: TGCAGCGTTGCCCGTCGACAGGGGCATTGGGATGGCTACACCTTC
cdr3_aa: CSVARRQGHWDGYTF
clone_size: -
j_call: TRBJ1-2
d_call: TRBD1
v_call: TRBV29-1

cdr3_nt: TGTGCCAGCAGCAAAGAGATTCAGGGGCTCCCTTGCACAGATACGCAGTATTTT
cdr3_aa: CASSKEIQGLPCTDTQYF
clone_size: -
j_call: TRBJ2-3
d_call: -
v_call: TRBV21-1

cdr3_nt: TGCAGCGTTGAGGGTCTAGCCAACACCGGGGAGCTGTTTTTT
cdr3_aa: CSVEGLANTGELFF
clone_size: -
j_call: TRBJ2-2
d_call: -
v_call: TRBV29-1

cdr3_nt: TGTGCCAGCAGCTTAGGTGTTGGCCCGGGAAGCGAAGCTTTCTTT
cdr3_aa: CASSLGVGPGSEAFF
clone_size: -
j_call: TRBJ1-1
d_call: -
v_call: TRBV7-9

cdr3_nt: TGTGCCAGCAGTGAAGCTCCTGAACTGGGCCCAACTAATGAAAAACTGTTTTTT
cdr3_aa: CASSEAPELGPTNEKLFF
clone_size: -
j_call: TRBJ1-4
d_call: -
v_call: TRBV6-1

cdr3_nt: TGTGCCACCAGTATAGGTCACGGCGGGGAGACCCAGTACTTC
cdr3_aa: CATSIGHGGETQYF
clone_size: -
j_call: TRBJ2-5
d_call: -
v_call: TRBV24-1

cdr3_nt: TGCGCCAGCAGCTTGGACCTAGCGAGAAACAATGAGCAGTTCTTC
cdr3_aa: CASSLDLARNNEQFF
clone_size: -
j_call: TRBJ2-1
d_call: -
v_call: TRBV5-1

cdr3_nt: TGTGCCAGTAGTCGGACTCTAGATACGCAGTATTTT
cdr3_aa: CASSRTLDTQYF
clone_size: -
j_call: TRBJ2-3
d_call: -
v_call: TRBV19

cdr3_nt: TGTGCCAGTAGTACGTCGAAAAGGGGGTTACGGGAGACCCAGTACTTC
cdr3_aa: CASSTSKRGLRETQYF
clone_size: -
j_call: TRBJ2-5
d_call: -
v_call: TRBV19

cdr3_nt: TGCGCCAGCAGCTTGGGCGACAGGGGCGAGCAGTACTTC
cdr3_aa: CASSLGDRGEQYF
clone_size: -
j_call: TRBJ2-7
d_call: TRBD1
v_call: TRBV5-1

cdr3_nt: TGTGCCAGCTCACCGGGACAGGGGGCCGACGAGCAGTACTTC
cdr3_aa: CASSPGQGADEQYF
clone_size: -
j_call: TRBJ2-7
d_call: TRBD1
v_call: TRBV18

cdr3_nt: TGTGCCATCAGTGAGTCCAAGACAGGCTACTCTGGAAACACCATATATTTT
cdr3_aa: CAISESKTGYSGNTIYF
clone_size: -
j_call: TRBJ1-3
d_call: -
v_call: TRBV10-3

cdr3_nt: TGCAGCGTGAACAGGGTCCCCCCACAAGAGACCCAGTACTTC
cdr3_aa: CSVNRVPPQETQYF
clone_size: few
j_call: TRBJ2-5
d_call: -
v_call: TRBV29-1

cdr3_nt: TGTGCCAGCAGTTACGGGAGGACTAGCGGGCAGCAGTTCTTC
cdr3_aa: CASSYGRTSGQQFF
clone_size: -
j_call: TRBJ2-1
d_call: TRBD2
v_call: TRBV6-5

cdr3_nt: TGTGCCAGCAGTCAAACAGGGAACTATGGCTACACCTTC
cdr3_aa: CASSQTGNYGYTF
clone_size: -
j_call: TRBJ1-2
d_call: -
v_call: TRBV5-4

cdr3_nt: TGTGCCAGCAGCCCAAGGACAGCTTCACCCCTCCACTTT
cdr3_aa: CASSPRTASPLHF
clone_size: -
j_call: TRBJ1-6
d_call: -
v_call: TRBV27

cdr3_nt: TGTGCCAGTAGTCCTGGACAGGGGCTTGCAACTAATGAAAAACTGTTTTTT
cdr3_aa: CASSPGQGLATNEKLFF
clone_size: -
j_call: TRBJ1-4
d_call: TRBD1
v_call: TRBV19

cdr3_nt: TGTGCCAGCAGCTTAACACAGGACTACGAGCAGTACTTC
cdr3_aa: CASSLTQDYEQYF
clone_size: -
j_call: TRBJ2-7
d_call: -
v_call: TRBV7-2

cdr3_nt: TGCAGTGCTGGAGTACTCACTGAAGCTTTCTTT
cdr3_aa: CSAGVLTEAFF
clone_size: -
j_call: TRBJ1-1
d_call: -
v_call: TRBV20-1

cdr3_nt: TGTGCCAGCAGCCCGCGGACTAGCGGGAGTGGTACCGGGGAGCTGTTTTTT
cdr3_aa: CASSPRTSGSGTGELFF
clone_size: -
j_call: TRBJ2-2
d_call: TRBD2
v_call: TRBV5-4

cdr3_nt: TGTGCCAGTAGTATCGGCAGGGGGCGAACCGAGCAGTACTTC
cdr3_aa: CASSIGRGRTEQYF
clone_size: once
j_call: TRBJ2-7
d_call: TRBD1
v_call: TRBV19

cdr3_nt: TGTGCCAGCAGCAAAGAAGGCCCCGTCGGGAATTCCGTCGAGCAGTTCTTC
cdr3_aa: CASSKEGPVGNSVEQFF
clone_size: -
j_call: TRBJ2-1
d_call: -
v_call: TRBV21-1

cdr3_nt: TGTGCCAGCAGTAGGACAGGGATAACTGAAGCTTTCTTT
cdr3_aa: CASSRTGITEAFF
clone_size: -
j_call: TRBJ1-1
d_call: TRBD1
v_call: TRBV6-5

cdr3_nt: TGTGCCAGCAGTCCCGCCGGACTAGCGGACTACAATGAGCAGTTCTTC
cdr3_aa: CASSPAGLADYNEQFF
clone_size: once
j_call: TRBJ2-1
d_call: TRBD2
v_call: TRBV28

cdr3_nt: TGCAGCGTTGAGTCTAACAGGGGAGCCGAGCAGTACTTC
cdr3_aa: CSVESNRGAEQYF
clone_size: -
j_call: TRBJ2-7
d_call: TRBD1
v_call: TRBV29-1

cdr3_nt: TGTGCCAGCAGCTGGGAATGGGGCAACACTGAAGCTTTCTTT
cdr3_aa: CASSWEWGNTEAFF
clone_size: -
j_call: TRBJ1-1
d_call: -
v_call: TRBV5-5

cdr3_nt: TGTGCCAGCAGCACGACAGAGATCTACGAGCAGTACTTC
cdr3_aa: CASSTTEIYEQYF
clone_size: -
j_call: TRBJ2-7
d_call: -
v_call: TRBV21-1

cdr3_nt: TGTGCCAGCAGTGGGGTCCGGGGCAAAAACATTCAGTACTTC
cdr3_aa: CASSGVRGKNIQYF
clone_size: -
j_call: TRBJ2-4
d_call: -
v_call: TRBV2

cdr3_nt: TGTGCCTGGAGTGTGGCACTGGTACCGACAGTGAACACTGAAGCTTTCTTT
cdr3_aa: CAWSVALVPTVNTEAFF
clone_size: -
j_call: TRBJ1-1
d_call: -
v_call: TRBV30

cdr3_nt: TGCAGCGTTGCTAGCGGGACGAACACCGGGGAGCTGTTTTTT
cdr3_aa: CSVASGTNTGELFF
clone_size: -
j_call: TRBJ2-2
d_call: TRBD2
v_call: TRBV29-1

cdr3_nt: TGTGCCAGCAGCTTAGATCTCTTTAGCCTGAGGGAGCAGTACTTC
cdr3_aa: CASSLDLFSLREQYF
clone_size: -
j_call: TRBJ2-7
d_call: -
v_call: TRBV11-2

cdr3_nt: TGTGCCACCAGCAGAGATTTCGGGACTCTTGATTCACCCCTCCACTTT
cdr3_aa: CATSRDFGTLDSPLHF
clone_size: -
j_call: TRBJ1-6
d_call: -
v_call: TRBV15

cdr3_nt: TGTGCCAGCAGCTTAAATCTGGTCTCAGGCTACAATGAGCAGTTCTTC
cdr3_aa: CASSLNLVSGYNEQFF
clone_size: once
j_call: TRBJ2-1
d_call: -
v_call: TRBV7-2